Sequencing of this TCR beta chain was carried out in a study of T cells after somatic rescue of genetic block (dated by TCRdb to 2020 to 2022). With regard to the full study: What the study looked at was long-term robustness, specifically in a T-cell system that came about through somatic rescue of a genetic block in T-cell development.

Notes on this clone: Its recognized antigen is unknown. Base qualities are missing; no much larger clone stands one base away.

Receptors were amplified or captured by the immunoSEQ multiplex PCR assay. The clones in this table, taken by TCRdb from immuneACCESS, are in-frame only. Not every clone is retained; where verified, under half of the shortfall comes from an unresolved V gene, and the cause of the rest is unknown. A total of about 120,000 clones appear in this sample, over 80% of them only once. Clones ranked in the top ten supply less than 1.5% of the sample. From its cysteine to its phenylalanine, the CDR3 spans 15 amino acids. Only CDR3 DNA is held: 45 bases, read in frame from base 1. The junction carries 15 bases between V and J, which are trimmed by 5 bases and 2 bases respectively. CDR1 is given as SGHAT and CDR2 as FQNNGV, both from the germline V gene.

The sequence came from a woman younger than 35. Sequencing was performed on peripheral blood mononuclear cells (PBMCs). In this chain, TRBV11-2 is recombined with TRBJ2-5; a weak D assignment points to TRBD1 (6 bases agree). The DNA is TGTGCCAGCAGCCCCTCACCGGGACAACAAGAGACCCAGTACTTC. Translated, this gives CASSPSPGQQETQYF.